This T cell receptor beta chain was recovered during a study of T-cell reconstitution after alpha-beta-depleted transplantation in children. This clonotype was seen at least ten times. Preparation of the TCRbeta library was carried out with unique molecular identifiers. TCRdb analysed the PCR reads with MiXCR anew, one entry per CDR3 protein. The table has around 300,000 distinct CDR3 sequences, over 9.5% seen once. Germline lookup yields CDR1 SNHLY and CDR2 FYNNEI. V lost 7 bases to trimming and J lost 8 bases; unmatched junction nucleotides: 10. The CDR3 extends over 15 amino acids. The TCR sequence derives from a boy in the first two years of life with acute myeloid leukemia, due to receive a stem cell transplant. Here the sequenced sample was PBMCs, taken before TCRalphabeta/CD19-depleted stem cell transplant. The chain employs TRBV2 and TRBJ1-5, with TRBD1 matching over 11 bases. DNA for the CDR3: TGTGCCAGCACCCTTCTCGGACAGGGGGCAGAGCCCCAGCATTTT. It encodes CASTLLGQGAEPQHF.